Listed below are T cell receptor beta chains from one sample, sequenced in a study of T-cell reconstitution after alpha-beta-depleted transplantation in children. One entry per CDR3 protein, called by TCRdb with MiXCR from the PCR reads. The sample lists hundreds of thousands of distinct CDR3 sequences; over 15% were seen once. Sequences were derived from PBMCs, mostly from graft donor cells, sampled 360 days after TCRalphabeta/CD19-depleted stem cell transplant. The receptors shown here come from a male patient aged 2-10 years who had a stem cell transplant for acute lymphoblastic leukemia, so the T cells may come from the graft donor. Both conserved end residues are part of each CDR3. D genes are given only for firm matches. Part of the rows lack a size; the others show once, few, many or a class for expanded clones.

clone_size,d_call,j_call,v_call,cdr3_nt,cdr3_aa
NA,TRBD2,TRBJ2-1,TRBV2,TGTGCCAGCGGTGTAGCGGGGGGGCACTATGAGCAGTTCTTC,CASGVAGGHYEQFF
many,NA,TRBJ2-5,TRBV27,TGTGCCAGCAGTTTGAGGGGCCAAGAGACCCAGTACTTC,CASSLRGQETQYF
NA,NA,TRBJ1-4,TRBV5-1,TGCGCCAGCAGCTTGGAGGGGCAGAGAGATGAAAAACTGTTTTTT,CASSLEGQRDEKLFF
NA,NA,TRBJ1-1,TRBV7-6,TGTGCCAGCAGCTTCGATGGTGAAGCTTTCTTT,CASSFDGEAFF
few,NA,TRBJ2-5,TRBV5-1,TGCGCCAGCAGCTTGGGGGGAACAAGCTCGAACCAGTACTTC,CASSLGGTSSNQYF
NA,NA,TRBJ1-3,TRBV9,TGTGCCAGCAGCGTGAAGGGGTCCAACTCTGGAAACACCATATATTTT,CASSVKGSNSGNTIYF
few,TRBD2,TRBJ2-5,TRBV4-1,TGCGCCAGCAGCCAAGATGAGGCGGGAGGGGAGACCCAGTACTTC,CASSQDEAGGETQYF
NA,TRBD2,TRBJ2-7,TRBV7-9,TGTGCCAGCAGCGATCTAGCGGGGTTACCTTACGAGCAGTACTTC,CASSDLAGLPYEQYF
NA,TRBD2,TRBJ2-7,TRBV6-2/TRBV6-3,TGTGCCAGCAGTCTTCCGGGAGGGTCCTACGAGCAGTACTTC,CASSLPGGSYEQYF
few,TRBD1,TRBJ2-4,TRBV7-9,TGTGCCAGCAGCCCCGGGACAGGGGCGAACAAAAACATTCAGTACTTC,CASSPGTGANKNIQYF
few,NA,TRBJ2-3,TRBV29-1,TGCAGCGTTGATCCCGTATACACAGATACGCAGTATTTT,CSVDPVYTDTQYF
NA,TRBD2,TRBJ2-3,TRBV7-6,TGTGCCAGCAGCTTAGCTCCGGGGGGAGGCACAGATACGCAGTATTTT,CASSLAPGGGTDTQYF
NA,NA,TRBJ2-3,TRBV29-1,TGCAGCGTTTTGACGTATGTAGGAGATACGCAGTATTTT,CSVLTYVGDTQYF
NA,NA,TRBJ2-7,TRBV5-5,TGTGCCAGCAGCCCCCGCCAGGGTCCATCCTACGAGCAGTACTTC,CASSPRQGPSYEQYF
NA,NA,TRBJ2-7,TRBV7-9,TGTGCCAGCAGCTTAGCGGAGAGTAGCCACGAGCAGTACTTC,CASSLAESSHEQYF
NA,TRBD1,TRBJ2-7,TRBV12-3/TRBV12-4,TGTGCCAGCAGTTCTATTGGAGGACAGGGGGCATACGAGCAGTACTTC,CASSSIGGQGAYEQYF
few,NA,TRBJ2-4,TRBV10-3,TGTGCCATCTGGGCAGGGGAAGGAAACATTCAGTACTTC,CAIWAGEGNIQYF
NA,NA,TRBJ1-3,TRBV25-1,TGTGCCAGCAGTGTGGGGCAGACAAGAAACACCATATATTTT,CASSVGQTRNTIYF
NA,TRBD2,TRBJ2-1,TRBV5-1,TGCGCCAGCAGCTTAACAGGACTAGCGGTTTCGAGCTCCTACAATGAGCAGTTCTTC,CASSLTGLAVSSSYNEQFF
NA,NA,TRBJ2-7,TRBV20-1,TGCAGTGCAGGAAGGGGGACCCGAAAAACCTACGAGCAGTACTTC,CSAGRGTRKTYEQYF
once,NA,TRBJ2-7,TRBV20-1,TGCAGTGGTCAACAGGGGGGGACCTACGAGCAGTACTTC,CSGQQGGTYEQYF
few,NA,TRBJ2-7,TRBV20-1,TGCAGTGCTTCCGGGACTCTCTCCTACGAGCAGTACTTC,CSASGTLSYEQYF
few,NA,TRBJ2-1,TRBV5-1,TGCGCCAGCAGCTTAGTATATCAGGAAAGTACTGGCAATGAGCAGTTCTTC,CASSLVYQESTGNEQFF
once,TRBD1,TRBJ1-1,TRBV19,TGTGCCGCAAGACAGGGGCCATCCTACACTGAAGCTTTCTTT,CAARQGPSYTEAFF
few,NA,TRBJ2-7,TRBV20-1,TGCAGTGCTAGAGTCGGGACATTTGGCTCCTACGAGCAGTACTTC,CSARVGTFGSYEQYF
few,NA,TRBJ2-7,TRBV29-1,TGCAGCGTTGGTTCCGGGACCACCTACGAGCAGTACTTC,CSVGSGTTYEQYF
NA,NA,TRBJ2-3,TRBV12-3/TRBV12-4,TGTGCCAGCTCATCCGGGGGAGCGGTCACAGATACGCAGTATTTT,CASSSGGAVTDTQYF
NA,NA,TRBJ1-4,TRBV9,TGTGCCAGCAGCCCCCGAATGTCCTCGAATGAAAAACTGTTTTTT,CASSPRMSSNEKLFF
few,NA,TRBJ1-1,TRBV14,TGTGCCAGCAGCCCCTCGGGGCAGGGGCAGGAAGCTTTCTTT,CASSPSGQGQEAFF
few,TRBD1,TRBJ1-4,TRBV5-1,TGCGCCAGCAGCTTGGGTGACAGGGCAACTAATGAAAAACTGTTTTTT,CASSLGDRATNEKLFF
few,TRBD2,TRBJ2-5,TRBV7-8,TGTGCCAGCAGCTCTGGACTAGCGGGAGAGACCCAGTACTTC,CASSSGLAGETQYF
NA,TRBD1,TRBJ2-4,TRBV20-1,TGCAGTGTTTCCAGGGGGCTGGGTGCCAAAAACATTCAGTACTTC,CSVSRGLGAKNIQYF
NA,NA,TRBJ1-4,TRBV4-2,TGTGCCAGCAGCCCTCGGGAGGTCACTAATGAAAAACTGTTTTTT,CASSPREVTNEKLFF
few,NA,TRBJ2-5,TRBV10-3,TGTGCCATCAGTGAGCAGGGCCGGGAGACCCAGTACTTC,CAISEQGRETQYF
few,TRBD1,TRBJ2-1,TRBV5-1,TGCGCCAGCAGCTTGGCCAGGACAGGCCGGGGATACAATGAGCAGTTCTTC,CASSLARTGRGYNEQFF
NA,TRBD2,TRBJ2-1,TRBV20-1,TGCAGTGCAAGGGAAAGCGGGAGAATGTTCAATGAGCAGTTCTTC,CSARESGRMFNEQFF
few,NA,TRBJ1-5,TRBV13,TGTGCCAGCAGCACTAGGAGTCAGCCCCAGCATTTT,CASSTRSQPQHF
few,TRBD2,TRBJ2-5,TRBV5-4,TGTGCCAGCAGCTTGTGGCTAGCGGGAGGTAGCGAGACCCAGTACTTC,CASSLWLAGGSETQYF
few,TRBD2,TRBJ2-7,TRBV10-3,TGTGCCGCTTTACCGGGACTAGCGGGGGATATAACAATAGGCTACGAGCAGTACTTC,CAALPGLAGDITIGYEQYF
few,NA,TRBJ2-3,TRBV6-1,TGTGCCAGCAGTAAGGGTTCACGCCGATACACAGATACGCAGTATTTT,CASSKGSRRYTDTQYF
NA,NA,TRBJ2-1,TRBV7-8,TGTGCCAGCAGCTCGAGAAGAGTAAGAGCCTATGAGCAGTTCTTC,CASSSRRVRAYEQFF
NA,NA,TRBJ2-1,TRBV19,TGTGCCAGTAGTATAGGATTTCTCCGCTGGGACTTCTACAATGAGCAGTTCTTC,CASSIGFLRWDFYNEQFF